One and the same sample provided the 18 T cell receptor beta chains below, sequenced in a study of blood T cell repertoires in COVID-19. Generated by immunoSEQ multiplex PCR, the TCRdb table keeps only in-frame clones and is missing some. The sample carries about 150,000 clones, 80% to 85% recorded once. Sequenced sample: peripheral blood. These receptors all stem from a woman aged 55-70 years with active or convalescent COVID-19.

This chain connects TRBV19 to TRBJ1-2; no firm D call. Trimming pared 3 bases from V and 4 bases from J, leaving 12 bases between. Germline CDR1 is LNHDA and CDR2 is SQIVND (reference sequence). The CDR3 extends over 14 amino acids. This CDR3 is CASSIPGNFYGYTF. The DNA for the CDR3 is TGTGCCAGTAGTATTCCCGGGAATTTCTATGGCTACACCTTC.

The genes are TRBV19 and TRBJ1-3; no clear D. V dropped 5 bases and J dropped 2 bases, with 13 bases sitting between them. The CDR3 loop spans 15 amino acids. Germline CDR1 LNHDA, CDR2 SQIVND (reference sequence). CDR3 protein: CASSPSGSTGNTIYF. The CDR3 DNA is TGTGCCAGTAGTCCGTCGGGATCAACTGGAAACACCATATATTTT.

The chain is built from TRBV4-2 and TRBJ1-6; D is unclear. The germline V gene encodes CDR1 LGHNA and CDR2 YNFKEQ. This CDR3 spans 15 amino acids. Trimming cost V 3 bases and J 6 bases, with 12 bases left between them. The chain's CDR3 is CASSHPVQTNSPLHF. Written as DNA, the CDR3 is TGTGCCAGCAGCCACCCCGTACAGACTAATTCACCCCTCCACTTT.

This sequence joins TRBV18 and TRBJ1-5; 9 nucleotides match TRBD1. V shed 3 bases, J shed 2 bases, and the junction held 11 bases outside the gene matches. Germline V gene lookup returns CDR1 KGHSH and CDR2 LQKENI. The CDR3 is made up of 18 amino acids. The CDR3, as DNA: TGTGCCAGCTCACCTTTCGGACAGGGGAGGAGAGGCAATCAGCCCCAGCATTTT. Encoded protein: CASSPFGQGRRGNQPQHF.

The V call is TRBV5-6, the J call TRBJ1-6; 10 bases line up with TRBD1. J gave up 2 bases and V 3 bases, and 8 bases lay outside the gene matches. Germline-derived CDR1 and CDR2 are SGHDT and YYEEEE. This CDR3 is built from 18 residues. The CDR3 loop is CASSSPTGTGAYNSPLHF. CDR3 coding DNA: TGTGCCAGCAGCTCGCCTACCGGGACAGGGGCCTATAATTCACCCCTCCACTTT.

The V and J genes are TRBV30 and TRBJ2-1; unclear D gene. CDR1 is GTSNPN and CDR2 is SVGIG in the germline V gene (reference sequence). CDR3 length equals 14 residues. Trimming stripped 2 bases from V and 5 bases from J, with 13 bases between. CDR3 in DNA: TGTGCCTGGAGTTCTATACCCTTGAACAATGAGCAGTTCTTC. It encodes CAWSSIPLNNEQFF.

V is TRBV7-2 and J is TRBJ1-5; the D is unclear. CDR1 is SGHTA, CDR2 FQGNSA, per germline. V dropped 1 base and J dropped 7 bases, with 11 bases sitting between them. There are 14 residues in the CDR3. CDR3 sequence (DNA): TGTGCCAGCAGCTTAGGGGGAGGGCAGCAGCCCCAGCATTTT. Translating gives CASSLGGGQQPQHF. The full variable domain, its missing parts supplied by reference TRBV7-2 and TRBJ1-5, is GAGVSQSPSNKVTEKGKDVELRCDPISGHTALYWYRQSLGQGLEFLIYFQGNSAPDKSGLPSDRFSAERTGGSVSTLTIQRTQQEDSAVYLCASSLGGGQQPQHFGDGTRLSIL.

V usage is TRBV5-1 and J usage is TRBJ2-1; D perhaps matches TRBD2 (7 bases). Germline V CDR1 and CDR2: SGHRS, YFSETQ. The CDR3 runs 15 residues. The germline V and J ends were trimmed by 7 bases and 7 bases, with 21 bases remaining between them. The chain's CDR3 is CASSPRGGRDNEQFF. CDR3 nucleotide sequence: TGCGCCAGCTCACCTAGGGGGGGAAGGGATAATGAGCAGTTCTTC.

The gene calls are TRBV9 and TRBJ1-1; the match to TRBD1 covers 9 bases. Germline V gives CDR1 SGDLS, CDR2 YYNGEE. This CDR3 comprises 14 residues. Losses at the gene ends were 0 bases for V and 6 bases for J; bases not matched to a gene: 3. The CDR3 coding sequence is TGTGCCAGCAGCGTAGCACAGGGGGCCGCTGAAGCTTTCTTT. Translating gives CASSVAQGAAEAFF. The full variable domain, with the rest looked up from reference TRBV9 and TRBJ1-1, is DSGVTQTPKHLITATGQRVTLRCSPRSGDLSVYWYQQSLDQGLQFLIQYYNGEERAKGNILERFSAQQFPDLHSELNLSSLELGDSALYFCASSVAQGAAEAFFGQGTRLTVV.

In its sample, this clone was seen once. V gene TRBV5-1 combines with J gene TRBJ2-5; D gene ambiguous. V was shortened by 4 bases and J by 5 bases, with 9 bases between the two germline ends. The CDR3 loop spans 12 amino acids. Germline CDR1 reads SGHRS; CDR2 reads YFSETQ. CDR3 loop: CASSLTEETQYF. In DNA, the CDR3 is TGCGCCAGCAGCCTTACAGAGGAGACCCAGTACTTC.

The chain combines TRBV28 with TRBJ2-7, with 7 nucleotides matching TRBD2. Germline CDR1 reads MDHEN; CDR2 reads SYDVKM. With 6 bases clipped from V and 5 bases from J, the junction kept 22 bases outside the gene matches. The CDR3 totals 18 residues. CDR3 amino acids: CASRPQKILASGHHEQYF. CDR3 sequence (DNA): TGTGCCAGCAGACCCCAGAAAATTCTAGCTAGCGGACACCACGAGCAGTACTTC.

This chain links TRBV2 with TRBJ2-5; tentatively, D is TRBD2 (6 bases). The V and J ends lost 3 bases and 4 bases respectively, with 24 bases between them. The germline V gene encodes CDR1 SNHLY and CDR2 FYNNEI. The CDR3 consists of 18 residues. The CDR3 spells CASSDIRLVLYSGETQYF. The CDR3 nucleotides are TGTGCCAGCAGTGATATAAGACTAGTTTTATATAGCGGAGAGACCCAGTACTTC.

The chain has TRBV5-1 and TRBJ2-1; TRBD2 matches 8 bases. The CDR3 is 15 amino acids. Germline values: CDR1 SGHRS, CDR2 YFSETQ. V dropped 0 bases and J dropped 4; count of bases not matched to a gene: 3. The CDR3 spells CASSLGSGNYNEQFF. The CDR3 DNA follows: TGCGCCAGCAGCTTGGGTAGCGGGAATTACAATGAGCAGTTCTTC.

This sequence joins TRBV3-1 (or the pseudogene TRBV3-2) and TRBJ2-6, with D uncertain. V lost 4 bases, J lost 2 bases, and 9 bases lay in between. CDR3 size: 15 residues. The germline gives CDR1 LGHDT, CDR2 YNNKEL (reference sequence). The CDR3 protein is CASSPVRAGANVLTF. The CDR3 nucleotides are TGTGCCAGCAGCCCGGTCCGCGCTGGGGCCAACGTCCTGACTTTC.

The chain has TRBV24-1 and TRBJ2-1, with TRBD2 matching 14 bases. J lost 7 bases, V lost 4 bases, and 11 bases had no gene match. The CDR3 length is 18 residues. Germline V gene lookup returns CDR1 KGHDR and CDR2 SFDVKD. CDR3 sequence: CATSELTGTSGGPNEQFF. CDR3 sequence (DNA): TGTGCCACCAGTGAACTGACCGGGACTAGCGGGGGCCCAAATGAGCAGTTCTTC.

The J gene is TRBJ2-2, the V gene TRBV19; 8 positions agree with TRBD1. The CDR3 has 16 residues. The J segment lost 3 bases and the V segment lost 4 bases, leaving 7 bases of the junction unmatched. CDR1 and CDR2 from the germline V gene are LNHDA and SQIVND (reference sequence). The CDR3 nucleotides are TGTGCCAGTAGTAGGACCGGGACAGGAGACACCGGGGAGCTGTTTTTT. This translates into CASSRTGTGDTGELFF. The whole variable domain, remainder taken from reference TRBV19 and TRBJ2-2, is DGGITQSPKYLFRKEGQNVTLSCEQNLNHDAMYWYRQDPGQGLRLIYYSQIVNDFQKGDIAEGYSVSREKKESFPLTVTSAQKNPTAFYLCASSRTGTGDTGELFFGEGSRLTVL.

The gene calls are TRBV10-3 and TRBJ1-2; D may be TRBD1 (6 bases). CDR3 length: 13 residues. Germline V CDR1 and CDR2: ENHRY, SYGVKD. V lost 7 bases, J lost 6 bases, and 15 bases lay in between. The CDR3 coding sequence is TGTGCCATCACCCAGGGGTCCCCAGATGGCTACACCTTC. Protein product: CAITQGSPDGYTF.

The chain links TRBV9 to TRBJ1-2; TRBD1 is a possible D gene (5 bases). V lost 3 bases, J lost 13 bases, and 22 bases lay in between. Germline V gene lookup returns CDR1 SGDLS and CDR2 YYNGEE. The CDR3 has 14 amino acids. The CDR3 DNA reads as TGTGCCAGCAGCGACAGAAGGTTGGAGGGAAGGGGCACCTTC. Translated: CASSDRRLEGRGTF. Full variable domain (remainder filled in from reference TRBV9 and TRBJ1-2): DSGVTQTPKHLITATGQRVTLRCSPRSGDLSVYWYQQSLDQGLQFLIQYYNGEERAKGNILERFSAQQFPDLHSELNLSSLELGDSALYFCASSDRRLEGRGTFGSGTRLTVV.